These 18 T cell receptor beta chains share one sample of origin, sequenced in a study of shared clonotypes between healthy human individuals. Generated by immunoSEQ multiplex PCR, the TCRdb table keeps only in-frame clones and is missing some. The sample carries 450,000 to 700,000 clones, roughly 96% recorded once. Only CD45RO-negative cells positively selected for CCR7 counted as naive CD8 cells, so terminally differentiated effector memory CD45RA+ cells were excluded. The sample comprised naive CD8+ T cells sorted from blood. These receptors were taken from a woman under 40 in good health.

The CDR3 region is CASSSSGVPYEQYF. In nucleotides, the CDR3 is TGTGCCAGCAGCTCTAGCGGGGTACCCTACGAGCAGTACTTC. The V and J genes are TRBV13 and TRBJ2-7; the match to TRBD2 covers 9 bases. This CDR3 region has 14 residues. V lost 4 bases, J lost 2 bases, and 3 bases stayed unmatched. From germline, CDR1 is PRHDT and CDR2 FYEKMQ (reference sequence). The full variable domain, its missing parts supplied by reference TRBV13 and TRBJ2-7, is AAGVIQSPRHLIKEKRETATLKCYPIPRHDTVYWYQQGPGQDPQFLISFYEKMQSDKGSIPDRFSAQQFSDYHSELNMSSLELGDSALYFCASSSSGVPYEQYFGPGTRLTVT.

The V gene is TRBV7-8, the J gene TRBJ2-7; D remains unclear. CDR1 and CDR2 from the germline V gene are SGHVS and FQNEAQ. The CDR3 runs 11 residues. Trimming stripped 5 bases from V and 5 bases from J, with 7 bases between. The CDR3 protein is CASSQGNEQYF. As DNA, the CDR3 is TGTGCCAGCAGCCAAGGGAACGAGCAGTACTTC.

The DNA of the CDR3 is TGTGCCAGCGCGGGACAGGAATATGGCTACACCTTC. Protein sequence: CASAGQEYGYTF. The chain joins TRBV5-4 to TRBJ1-2; TRBD1 aligns across 8 bases. Per the germline V gene, CDR1 is SGHNT and CDR2 is YYREEE (reference sequence). The trim removed 7 bases at V and 5 bases at J, leaving 4 bases unmatched. The CDR3 is 12 residues long.

The CDR3 nucleotides are TGTGCCAGCAGTTCATCGGGGGGGGCCGAGCAGTACTTC. Protein: CASSSSGGAEQYF. The chain couples TRBV27 to TRBJ2-5; 8 positions agree with TRBD2. The DNA end favors TRBJ2-7, so the J call may be wrong. The CDR3 consists of 13 residues. Germline lookup yields CDR1 MNHEY and CDR2 SMNVEV (reference sequence).

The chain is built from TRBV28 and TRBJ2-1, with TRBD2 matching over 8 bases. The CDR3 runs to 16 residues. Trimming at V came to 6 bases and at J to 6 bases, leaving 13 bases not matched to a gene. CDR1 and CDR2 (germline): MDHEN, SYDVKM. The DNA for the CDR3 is TGTGCCAGCAGGACGCCGGGACTAGGGTCCCGCAATGAGCAGTTCTTC. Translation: CASRTPGLGSRNEQFF.

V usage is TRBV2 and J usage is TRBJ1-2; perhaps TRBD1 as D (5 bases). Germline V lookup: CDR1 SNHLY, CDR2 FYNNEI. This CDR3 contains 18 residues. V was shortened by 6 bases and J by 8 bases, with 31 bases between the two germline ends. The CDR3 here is CASSQGALDSARGWGYTF. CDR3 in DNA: TGTGCCAGCAGCCAAGGGGCGCTAGACAGTGCACGGGGGTGGGGCTACACCTTC.

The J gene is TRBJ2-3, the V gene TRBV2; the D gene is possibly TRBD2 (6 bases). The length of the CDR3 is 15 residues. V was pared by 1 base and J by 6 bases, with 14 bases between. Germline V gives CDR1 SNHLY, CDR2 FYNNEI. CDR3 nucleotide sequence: TGTGCCAGCAGTGAAGGGTCGGGGGAGAGCGATACGCAGTATTTT. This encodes CASSEGSGESDTQYF. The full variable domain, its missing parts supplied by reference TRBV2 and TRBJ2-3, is EPEVTQTPSHQVTQMGQEVILRCVPISNHLYFYWYRQILGQKVEFLVSFYNNEISEKSEIFDDQFSVERPDGSNFTLKIRSTKLEDSAMYFCASSEGSGESDTQYFGPGTRLTVL.

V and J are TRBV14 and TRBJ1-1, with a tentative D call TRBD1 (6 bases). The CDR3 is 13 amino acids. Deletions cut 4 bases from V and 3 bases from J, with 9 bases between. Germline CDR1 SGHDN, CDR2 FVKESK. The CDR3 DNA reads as TGTGCCAGCAGCCCCCCAGGGGACACTGAAGCTTTCTTT. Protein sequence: CASSPPGDTEAFF.

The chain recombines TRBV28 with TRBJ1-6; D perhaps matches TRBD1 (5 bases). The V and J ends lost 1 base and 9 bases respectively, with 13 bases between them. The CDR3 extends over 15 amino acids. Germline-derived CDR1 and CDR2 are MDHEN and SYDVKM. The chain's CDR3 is CASSLLFQGTSPLHF. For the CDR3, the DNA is TGTGCCAGCAGTTTATTGTTCCAGGGCACTTCACCCCTCCACTTT.

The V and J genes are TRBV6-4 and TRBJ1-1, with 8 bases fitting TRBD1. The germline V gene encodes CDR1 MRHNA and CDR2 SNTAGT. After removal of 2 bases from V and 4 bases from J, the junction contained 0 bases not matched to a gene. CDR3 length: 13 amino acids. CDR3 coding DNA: TGTGCCAGCAGTGACACAGGGGGCACTGAAGCTTTCTTT. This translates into CASSDTGGTEAFF.

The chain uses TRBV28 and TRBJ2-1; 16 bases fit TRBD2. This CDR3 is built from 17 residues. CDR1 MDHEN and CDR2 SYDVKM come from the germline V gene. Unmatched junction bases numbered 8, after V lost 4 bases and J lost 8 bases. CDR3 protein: CASSSPGLAGGRDEQFF. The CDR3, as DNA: TGTGCCAGCAGTTCCCCGGGACTAGCGGGAGGGCGGGATGAGCAGTTCTTC.

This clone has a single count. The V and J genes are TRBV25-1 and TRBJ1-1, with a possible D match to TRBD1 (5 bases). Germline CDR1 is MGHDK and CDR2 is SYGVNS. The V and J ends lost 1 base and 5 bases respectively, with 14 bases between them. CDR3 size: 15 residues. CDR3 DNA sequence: TGTGCCAGCAGTGAATTCCAGGGTTGGGGGACTGAAGCTTTCTTT. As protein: CASSEFQGWGTEAFF.

CDR3 sequence reads: CASSPIRGGSEQYF. The CDR3, as DNA: TGTGCCAGCAGTCCCATTCGAGGGGGGAGCGAGCAGTACTTC. The chain has TRBV28 and TRBJ2-7; either TRBD1 or TRBD2 may fit D (6 bases each). This CDR3 has 14 residues. Between the trimmed V and J ends, which lost 5 bases and 6 bases, there was a span of 17 bases. CDR1 is MDHEN and CDR2 is SYDVKM in the germline V gene.

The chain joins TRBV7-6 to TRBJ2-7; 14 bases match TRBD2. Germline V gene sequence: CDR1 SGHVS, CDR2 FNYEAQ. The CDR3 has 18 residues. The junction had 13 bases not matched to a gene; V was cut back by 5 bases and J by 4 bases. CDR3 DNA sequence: TGTGCCAGCAGCGAAAGCCGACTAGCGGGAGGGCGTACTTACGAGCAGTACTTC. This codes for CASSESRLAGGRTYEQYF.

DNA of the CDR3: TGCGCCAGCAGAGCAGCCGGGGGCGCCGGAAAACTGTTTTTT. Protein sequence: CASRAAGGAGKLFF. The genes are TRBV4-1 and TRBJ1-4, with a weak D call TRBD1 (6 bases). V was shortened by 6 bases and J by 10 bases, with 18 bases between the two germline ends. CDR1 MGHRA and CDR2 YSYEKL come from the germline V gene. The CDR3 loop spans 14 amino acids.

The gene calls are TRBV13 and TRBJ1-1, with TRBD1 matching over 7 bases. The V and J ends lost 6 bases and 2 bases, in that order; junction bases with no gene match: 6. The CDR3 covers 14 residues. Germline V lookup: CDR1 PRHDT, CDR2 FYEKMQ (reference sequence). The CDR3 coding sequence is TGTGCCAGCAGGGGGGACAGTGCCAACACTGAAGCTTTCTTT. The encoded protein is CASRGDSANTEAFF.

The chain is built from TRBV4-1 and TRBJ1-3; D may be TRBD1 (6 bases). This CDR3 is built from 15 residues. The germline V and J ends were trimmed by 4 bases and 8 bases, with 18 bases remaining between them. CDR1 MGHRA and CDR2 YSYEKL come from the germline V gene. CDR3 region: CASSLTQGSGDTIYF. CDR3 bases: TGCGCCAGCAGCCTCACCCAGGGTTCAGGGGACACCATATATTTT.

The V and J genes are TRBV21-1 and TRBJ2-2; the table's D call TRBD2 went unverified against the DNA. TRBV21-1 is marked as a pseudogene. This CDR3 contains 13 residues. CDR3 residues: CASSNYYTGELFF. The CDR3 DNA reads TGTGCCAGCAGCAACTACTACACCGGGGAGCTGTTTTTT.